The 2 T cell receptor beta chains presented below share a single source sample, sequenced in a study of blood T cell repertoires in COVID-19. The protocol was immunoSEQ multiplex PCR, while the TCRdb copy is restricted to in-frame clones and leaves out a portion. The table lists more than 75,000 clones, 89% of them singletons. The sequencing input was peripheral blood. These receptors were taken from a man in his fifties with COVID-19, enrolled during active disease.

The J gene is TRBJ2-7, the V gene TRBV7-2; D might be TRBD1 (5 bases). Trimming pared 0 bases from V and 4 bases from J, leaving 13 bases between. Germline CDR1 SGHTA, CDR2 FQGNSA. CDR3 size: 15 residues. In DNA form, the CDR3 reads TGTGCCAGCAGCTTAGCCCCCCGGGCAGGGTACGAGCAGTACTTC. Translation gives CASSLAPRAGYEQYF.

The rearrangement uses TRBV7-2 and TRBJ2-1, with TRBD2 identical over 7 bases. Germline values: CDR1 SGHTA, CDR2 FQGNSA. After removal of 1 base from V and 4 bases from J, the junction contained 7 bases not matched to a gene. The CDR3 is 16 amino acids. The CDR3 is CASSLGGRGRYNEQFF. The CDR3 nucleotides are TGTGCCAGCAGCTTAGGGGGGAGGGGCAGGTACAATGAGCAGTTCTTC.